A single sample is the source of the 28 T cell receptor beta chains below, sequenced in a study of T cell responses to AZD1222 COVID-19 vaccine. Data came from immunoSEQ multiplex PCR; TCRdb stores just in-frame clones and leaves some out. Here the sample spans about 150,000 clones, roughly 90% being singletons. Sequencing used peripheral blood, obtained 28 days after the second AZD1222 dose. The receptors come from an adult who received the AZD1222 COVID-19 vaccine.

V is TRBV19 and J is TRBJ1-5; perhaps TRBD1 as D (5 bases). CDR3 length: 16 residues. Trimming stripped 5 bases from V and 2 bases from J, with 16 bases between. Germline V lookup: CDR1 LNHDA, CDR2 SQIVND (reference sequence). As DNA, the CDR3 is TGTGCCAGTAGTTATCAGGGAATGCTGGGCAATCAGCCCCAGCATTTT. Translated, it gives CASSYQGMLGNQPQHF. The complete variable domain, with remaining parts taken from reference TRBV19 and TRBJ1-5, reads DGGITQSPKYLFRKEGQNVTLSCEQNLNHDAMYWYRQDPGQGLRLIYYSQIVNDFQKGDIAEGYSVSREKKESFPLTVTSAQKNPTAFYLCASSYQGMLGNQPQHFGDGTRLSIL.

The rearrangement joins TRBV27 to TRBJ1-1; D not certain. V lost 4 bases to trimming and J lost 3 bases, with 6 bases between them. The CDR3 spans 12 residues. CDR1 MNHEY and CDR2 SMNVEV come from the germline V gene (reference sequence). The DNA of the CDR3 is TGTGCCAGCAGTTCCGGATACACTGAAGCTTTCTTT. This encodes CASSSGYTEAFF.

This clone was counted only a few times. This sequence joins TRBV10-1 and TRBJ1-6; the D gene is possibly TRBD1 (5 bases). The CDR3 runs 14 residues. Trimming left V 6 bases short and J 7 bases short, with 13 bases between. CDR1 and CDR2 from the germline V gene are WNHNN and SYGVQD (reference sequence). CDR3 amino acids: CASRTEDPNSPLHF. As DNA, the CDR3 is TGCGCCAGCAGGACAGAGGACCCGAATTCACCCCTCCACTTT.

The rearrangement joins TRBV30 to TRBJ2-7; 13 positions agree with TRBD2. The V segment lost 3 bases and the J segment 6 bases; nucleotides outside the gene matches: 11. The germline gives CDR1 GTSNPN, CDR2 SVGIG (reference sequence). The CDR3 loop spans 16 amino acids. CDR3 DNA: TGTGCCTGGAGAGCCCTCGGGACTAGCGGGACGGGCGAGCAGTACTTC. This encodes CAWRALGTSGTGEQYF.

The genes are TRBV7-2 and TRBJ2-7; no firm D call. V was pared by 5 bases and J by 3 bases, with 8 bases between. Germline values: CDR1 SGHTA, CDR2 FQGNSA. The CDR3 spans 12 residues. Here the CDR3 DNA reads TGTGCCAGCAGCCAGCCAAACTACGAGCAGTACTTC. Amino acid sequence: CASSQPNYEQYF.

The chain employs TRBV19 and TRBJ2-6; D may be TRBD1 (6 bases). Trimming removed 7 bases at V and 4 bases at J, with 11 bases between. The CDR3 is 14 residues long. Germline CDR1 is LNHDA and CDR2 is SQIVND (reference sequence). The CDR3 nucleotides are TGTGCCAGTAACAGGGCAGCCGGGGCCAACGTCCTGACTTTC. Protein: CASNRAAGANVLTF. Full variable domain (remainder filled in from reference TRBV19 and TRBJ2-6): DGGITQSPKYLFRKEGQNVTLSCEQNLNHDAMYWYRQDPGQGLRLIYYSQIVNDFQKGDIAEGYSVSREKKESFPLTVTSAQKNPTAFYLCASNRAAGANVLTFGAGSRLTVL.

The chain carries TRBV11-2 and TRBJ2-5; D is undetermined. Looked up from germline, CDR1 is SGHAT and CDR2 is FQNNGV. The CDR3 loop spans 14 amino acids. V was trimmed by 5 bases and J by 7 bases, leaving 17 bases between them. CDR3 in amino acids: CASSLIRVVGTQYF. DNA for the CDR3: TGTGCCAGCAGCCTTATTAGGGTCGTAGGGACCCAGTACTTC. Drawing the rest from reference TRBV11-2 and TRBJ2-5, the complete variable domain is EAGVAQSPRYKIIEKRQSVAFWCNPISGHATLYWYQQILGQGPKLLIQFQNNGVVDDSQLPKDRFSAERLKGVDSTLKIQPAKLEDSAVYLCASSLIRVVGTQYFGPGTRLLVL.

This clone was observed a handful of times. This chain uses TRBV7-9 with TRBJ2-7; 8 bases align to TRBD1. The CDR3 runs to 12 residues. CDR1 and CDR2 (germline): SEHNR, FQNEAQ (reference sequence). The V and J ends lost 8 bases and 8 bases, in that order; junction bases with no gene match: 8. CDR3 DNA sequence: TGTGCCAGCGACGACAGGGGAACGAAGCAGTACTTC. Its protein is CASDDRGTKQYF.

The rearrangement links TRBV11-3 to TRBJ2-7; tentatively, D is TRBD1 (5 bases). Per the germline V gene, CDR1 is SGHNT and CDR2 is YENEEA. The CDR3 is 13 amino acids. V lost 4 bases, J lost 2 bases, and 9 bases lay in between. DNA for the CDR3: TGTGCCAGCAGCTCGCAGGGCGCCTACGAGCAGTACTTC. It codes for CASSSQGAYEQYF.

This clone was seen only a few times. The rearrangement uses TRBV5-1 and TRBJ1-3; D is undetermined. CDR1 and CDR2 from the germline V gene are SGHRS and YFSETQ. The V end was cut by 0 bases, the J end by 0 bases, with 10 bases between. The CDR3 loop spans 16 amino acids. As DNA, the CDR3 is TGCGCCAGCAGCTTGGGGTATAGGGCCTCTGGAAACACCATATATTTT. This codes for CASSLGYRASGNTIYF.

The chain joins TRBV20-1 to TRBJ2-3; 7 bases align to TRBD1. In germline, CDR1 is DFQATT, CDR2 SNEGSKA (reference sequence). CDR3 length: 15 residues. The V gene end was trimmed by 3 bases and the J gene end by 2 bases; junction bases not matched to a gene: 8. CDR3 coding DNA: TGCAGTGCTAGTAAGAGACAGGGAGACACAGATACGCAGTATTTT. Translating gives CSASKRQGDTDTQYF.

This clone has a handful of counts. The V and J genes are TRBV11-2 and TRBJ1-2; D is perhaps TRBD1 (5 bases). Germline CDR1 is SGHAT and CDR2 is FQNNGV. The CDR3 covers 16 residues. V was cut by 2 bases and J by 1 base, with 14 bases left in between. The CDR3 protein is CASSLNSGHRNYGYTF. CDR3 coding DNA: TGTGCCAGCAGCTTAAACTCAGGACACCGTAACTATGGCTACACCTTC. Together with reference TRBV11-2 and TRBJ1-2, the CDR3 gives the full variable domain: EAGVAQSPRYKIIEKRQSVAFWCNPISGHATLYWYQQILGQGPKLLIQFQNNGVVDDSQLPKDRFSAERLKGVDSTLKIQPAKLEDSAVYLCASSLNSGHRNYGYTFGSGTRLTVV.

The V gene is TRBV5-1, the J gene TRBJ2-7; D gene unclear. Per the germline V gene, CDR1 is SGHRS and CDR2 is YFSETQ. The CDR3 covers 13 residues. The V and J ends lost 0 bases and 10 bases respectively, with 14 bases between them. The DNA of the CDR3 is TGCGCCAGCAGCTTGGGTGGAGAACAGATTCAGTACTTC. This codes for CASSLGGEQIQYF. Complete variable domain (other parts from reference TRBV5-1 and TRBJ2-7): KAGVTQTPRYLIKTRGQQVTLSCSPISGHRSVSWYQQTPGQGLQFLFEYFSETQRNKGNFPGRFSGRQFSNSRSEMNVSTLELGDSALYLCASSLGGEQIQYFGPGTRLTVT.

V usage is TRBV9 and J usage is TRBJ1-2; D is undetermined. CDR1 and CDR2 from the germline V gene are SGDLS and YYNGEE. The CDR3 has 14 residues. V was pared by 0 bases and J by 6 bases, with 12 bases between. The CDR3 DNA sequence: TGTGCCAGCAGCGTAGTATCCCTTCAGAATGGCTACACCTTC. Translating it yields CASSVVSLQNGYTF.

The chain employs TRBV10-3 and TRBJ2-1; D gene unclear. Trimming pared 4 bases from V and 9 bases from J, leaving 10 bases between. This CDR3 region has 12 residues. CDR1 and CDR2 (germline): ENHRY, SYGVKD. The CDR3, as DNA: TGTGCCATCAGTGTCTTCCAAGCTGAGCAGTTCTTC. This gives the protein CAISVFQAEQFF.

This chain joins TRBV5-4 and TRBJ1-5; 11 bases map to TRBD1. CDR1 is SGHNT, CDR2 YYREEE, per germline (reference sequence). The CDR3 is 15 amino acids. Trimming removed 4 bases from V and 6 bases from J; junction bases left unmatched: 6. In nucleotides, the CDR3 is TGTGCCAGCAGCCCCGGACAGGGGGCAGGTCAGCCCCAGCATTTT. It encodes CASSPGQGAGQPQHF.

Here the CDR3 DNA reads TGTGCCACCAGTGGCGGTGGGAATCAGCCCCAGCATTTT. Translation: CATSGGGNQPQHF. J is TRBJ1-5 and V is TRBV24-1; D unclear. The V and J ends lost 5 bases and 4 bases respectively, with 8 bases between them. The CDR3 covers 13 residues. Germline values: CDR1 KGHDR, CDR2 SFDVKD.

The chain combines TRBV27 with TRBJ2-1, with D hard to call. The CDR3 sequence is 13 residues long. With 6 bases removed from V and 6 bases from J, the gap between germline ends came to 12 bases. Per the germline V gene, CDR1 is MNHEY and CDR2 is SMNVEV (reference sequence). CDR3 coding DNA: TGTGCCAGCAGGGACGGGCTCGGCAATGAGCAGTTCTTC. Residues: CASRDGLGNEQFF.

V and J are TRBV19 and TRBJ1-2, with a tentative D call TRBD1 (6 bases). Trimming pared 5 bases from V and 4 bases from J, leaving 11 bases between. This CDR3 is 13 amino acids long. Germline CDR1 is LNHDA and CDR2 is SQIVND (reference sequence). DNA for the CDR3: TGTGCCAGTAGTCGACGGACAGTCTATGGCTACACCTTC. It specifies CASSRRTVYGYTF.

The J gene is TRBJ2-1, the V gene TRBV19; 8 bases line up with TRBD2. Germline CDR1 is LNHDA and CDR2 is SQIVND (reference sequence). The CDR3 has 14 amino acids. The V and J ends lost 7 bases and 0 bases, in that order; junction bases with no gene match: 2. The CDR3: CASMSGSSYNEQFF. For the CDR3, the DNA is TGTGCCAGTATGAGCGGGAGCTCCTACAATGAGCAGTTCTTC.

The chain uses TRBV12-3 or TRBV12-4 and TRBJ2-7, with D unclear. The CDR3 loop spans 12 amino acids. Deletions cut 2 bases from V and 3 bases from J, with 5 bases between. The CDR3 region is CASSLSGYEQYF. CDR3 sequence (DNA): TGTGCCAGCAGTTTATCGGGCTACGAGCAGTACTTC.

The chain has TRBV19 and TRBJ1-1, with D unresolved. The CDR3 length is 13 residues. Trimming removed 6 bases from V and 7 bases from J, with 15 bases in between. Germline-derived CDR1 and CDR2 are LNHDA and SQIVND (reference sequence). CDR3 loop: CASSPRETDEAFF. The CDR3, as DNA: TGTGCCAGTAGCCCAAGGGAGACCGATGAAGCTTTCTTT.

The chain couples TRBV4-1 to TRBJ2-7, with D unresolved. CDR3 length: 15 amino acids. Trimming took off 0 bases at V and 1 base at J, with 10 bases between the two ends. Germline V gene data show CDR1 as MGHRA and CDR2 as YSYEKL. The CDR3 sequence is CASSQDDGLSYEQYF. In DNA, the CDR3 is TGCGCCAGCAGCCAAGACGATGGCCTTTCCTACGAGCAGTACTTC.

V and J are TRBV7-8 and TRBJ1-2; D perhaps matches TRBD1 (5 bases). Germline V CDR1 and CDR2: SGHVS, FQNEAQ. CDR3 length equals 14 residues. V dropped 1 base and J dropped 4 bases, with 10 bases sitting between them. This CDR3 reads CASSLVRGGYGYTF. In DNA, the CDR3 is TGTGCCAGCAGCTTAGTTCGGGGGGGCTATGGCTACACCTTC.

This clone rates as medium-sized. The chain recombines TRBV7-9 with TRBJ2-7; possible D gene TRBD1, 6 bases. Trimming cost V 5 bases and J 4 bases, with 18 bases left between them. This CDR3 is 15 amino acids long. Germline-derived CDR1 and CDR2 are SEHNR and FQNEAQ (reference sequence). The CDR3 protein is CASSALDRGEYEQYF. For the CDR3, the DNA is TGTGCCAGCAGCGCACTGGACAGAGGGGAGTACGAGCAGTACTTC.

The V gene is TRBV7-2, the J gene TRBJ1-2, with D possibly TRBD1 on 6 matching bases. CDR1 SGHTA and CDR2 FQGNSA come from the germline V gene. The CDR3 spans 12 residues. V gave up 3 bases and J gave up 6 bases, with 8 bases separating them. The CDR3 nucleotides are TGTGCCAGCAGCTTCAGGACAGATGGCTACACCTTC. It is translated as CASSFRTDGYTF.

The rearrangement uses TRBV6-5 and TRBJ1-5, with 7 bases that match TRBD1. CDR3 length: 15 amino acids. From germline, CDR1 is MNHEY and CDR2 SVGAGI. The ends lost 6 bases at V and 0 bases at J; junction bases unmatched: 5. The DNA of the CDR3 is TGTGCCAGCAGCCGGGACAGCGATAGCAATCAGCCCCAGCATTTT. It encodes CASSRDSDSNQPQHF.

V usage is TRBV7-9 and J usage is TRBJ1-2; 8 bases map to TRBD1. V trimming: 2 bases; J trimming: 7 bases; junction bases outside the gene matches: 21. Germline V gives CDR1 SEHNR, CDR2 FQNEAQ (reference sequence). The CDR3 extends over 19 amino acids. In DNA, the CDR3 is TGTGCCAGCAGCTTAATTAAAGGACCTGACAGGGGCCCCGTAGGTGGCTACACCTTC. It specifies CASSLIKGPDRGPVGGYTF. Supplemented by reference TRBV7-9 and TRBJ1-2, the full variable domain reads DTGVSQNPRHKITKRGQNVTFRCDPISEHNRLYWYRQTLGQGPEFLTYFQNEAQLEKSRLLSDRFSAERPKGSFSTLEIQRTEQGDSAMYLCASSLIKGPDRGPVGGYTFGSGTRLTVV.